This paragraph reports one T cell receptor (beta chain). Antigen unknown. This CDR3 has 17 amino acids. The V gene's germline CDR1 is SEHNR and CDR2 FQNEAQ (reference sequence). J lost 6 bases, V lost 1 base, and 10 bases had no gene match. This specimen comes from a study of brain T cells in children with intractable seizures. General study findings and limits: Pre-surgery blood may have been undersampled, hiding some clones.

Generated by immunoSEQ multiplex PCR, the TCRdb table keeps only in-frame clones and is missing some. The sample has just under 65,000 clones, around 96% seen once. Sequencing was limited to surgery cases with top T cell transcript signatures in brain tissue. Pre-surgery treatment included at least one anti-epileptic drug. Sequences were derived from peripheral blood, sampled at surgery. The clonotype was recovered from a boy younger than two with focal cortical dysplasia and intractable seizures. The V and J genes are TRBV7-9 and TRBJ2-2; 8 bases are a match to TRBD2. Written as DNA, the CDR3 is TGTGCCAGCAGCTTAGGGTTGGCCAGCGGGAGTCCCGGGGAGCTGTTTTTT. Translating it yields CASSLGLASGSPGELFF.